A selection of T cell receptor beta chains follows, all from one sample in a study of control samples from healthy donors and cancer patients. Only in-frame clones appear in the TCRdb table, and some are missing; sequencing was by immunoSEQ multiplex PCR. This sample yields about 61,000 clones, of which around 91% are seen a single time; around 5.9% belongs to the top ten. Sequenced material: PBMCs. Source of these receptors: a man between 60 and 75 years old with colorectal cancer. CDR3s include the opening cysteine and the closing phenylalanine or tryptophan. A D gene is named only where the DNA matches it firmly. Clone size is shown for a subset of rows, as once, few, many or a class of expanded clone.

NA	TRBV19	TRBJ1-5	TRBD1	TGTGCCAGTAGTATCGGACATGGGACAGGGACCTATAGCAATCAGCCCCAGCATTTT	CASSIGHGTGTYSNQPQHF
few	TRBV11-2	TRBJ1-6	NA	TGTGCCAGCAGCTCCGACCCGGGGGATAATTCACCCCTCCACTTT	CASSSDPGDNSPLHF
NA	TRBV18	TRBJ1-2	NA	TGTGCCAGCTCACCACGGCAGGATGGCTACACCTTC	CASSPRQDGYTF
NA	TRBV18	TRBJ1-2	TRBD1	TGTGCCAGCTCACCCCGACCTGACAGGGTCTGGTCTGGATATGGCTACACCTTC	CASSPRPDRVWSGYGYTF
NA	TRBV29-1	TRBJ2-5	NA	TGCAGCGCCGACCCGGGGCTCCAAGAGACCCAGTACTTC	CSADPGLQETQYF
NA	TRBV19	TRBJ2-7	TRBD2	TGTGCCAGTAGTATAGGGAGACTAGCGGGGGCCTACGAGCAGTACTTC	CASSIGRLAGAYEQYF
NA	TRBV11-2	TRBJ2-7	NA	TGTGCCAGCAGCTTAGAGGGGGGCTCCTCCTACGAGCAGTACTTC	CASSLEGGSSYEQYF
NA	TRBV12-3/TRBV12-4	TRBJ1-2	TRBD1	TGTGCCAGCACCTACAGGGGCGGTCGAGGCTACACCTTC	CASTYRGGRGYTF
NA	TRBV6-5	TRBJ1-1	NA	TGTGCCAGCACCCGGGACATAAACACTGAAGCTTTCTTT	CASTRDINTEAFF
NA	TRBV2	TRBJ2-6	NA	TGTGCCAGCAAGGACAGCATTAGCTCTGGGGCCAACGTCCTGACTTTC	CASKDSISSGANVLTF
NA	TRBV5-1	TRBJ1-3	NA	TGCGCCAGCAGCTTACGGGAATCGGGGGCTGGAAACACCATATATTTT	CASSLRESGAGNTIYF
NA	TRBV9	TRBJ1-5	NA	TGTGCCAGCAGCGAGCATCAGCCCCAGCATTTT	CASSEHQPQHF
NA	TRBV19	TRBJ1-5	NA	TGTGCCAGTAGTATCGAGGGACAGCCCCAGCATTTT	CASSIEGQPQHF
NA	TRBV2	TRBJ1-2	NA	TGTGCCAGCAGTGATGCGACAGAGTCTGGGGGCTACACCTTC	CASSDATESGGYTF
NA	TRBV2	TRBJ1-1	TRBD1	TGTGCCAGCAGACCACAGGGGGGGAACACTGAAGCTTTCTTT	CASRPQGGNTEAFF